The clone carrying this T cell receptor beta chain was recorded once. The target antigen is unknown. Germline CDR1 and CDR2: MDHEN and SYDVKM. CDR3 length: 19 residues. PCR primers comprised 60 Vbeta and 13 Jbeta primers. Clones were read by immunoSEQ multiplex PCR, and TCRdb kept only the in-frame ones, dropping some. The sample gives approximately 35,000 clones, 55% to 80% of which show up once; about 9.5% is in the top ten. These data are taken from a study of cytomegalovirus exposure and HLA in healthy donors. Study as a whole: Earlier findings included 100 million to 130 million unique TCR beta sequences obtained from 150 million to 200 million T cells. Study results and limitations: Among TCR sequences, most were rare, though some public TCRs appeared in many donors.

Sequencing used PBMCs. The chain recombines TRBV28 with TRBJ2-5; tentative D call: TRBD1 (5 bases). The DNA end favors TRBJ2-7, so the J call may be wrong. The source of this sequence is a man aged 40-49 years in good health and CMV-seropositive. CDR3 amino acids: CASSFIRTLPSPEPYEQYF. CDR3 DNA: TGTGCCAGCAGTTTTATCCGGACACTCCCCAGCCCCGAACCCTACGAGCAGTACTTC.